A single sample gave rise to the 23 T cell receptor beta chains below, sequenced in a study of metastatic and nonmetastatic thyroid tumors. TCRdb re-clonotyped the PCR reads through MiXCR. The sample has thousands of clones, about 30% seen once. No treatment had been given to any patient before thyroid surgery. Sequenced input: adjacent normal tissue. Receptors originate from a female donor with papillary thyroid cancer or a benign thyroid nodule (not recorded which). Some clones in this sample may be carry-over from other donors' samples.

This clone was seen a few times. J is TRBJ2-7 and V is TRBV4-3, with D perhaps matching TRBD2 (5 bases). V lost 3 bases and J 0 bases, leaving 9 bases between the germline ends. Germline values: CDR1 LGHNA, CDR2 YSLEER. The CDR3 has 14 amino acids. The CDR3 nucleotides read TGCGCCAGCAGCCAGTGGGAGAGCTCCTACGAGCAGTACTTC. Translating it yields CASSQWESSYEQYF.

The rearrangement uses TRBV6-5 and TRBJ2-7; 7 bases are shared with TRBD1. The CDR3 consists of 16 residues. Unmatched junction bases numbered 12, after V lost 4 bases and J lost 3 bases. The germline gives CDR1 MNHEY, CDR2 SVGAGI. The CDR3, as DNA: TGTGCCAGCAGTTCTTCCGAGACAGGGCATTTCTACGAGCAGTACTTC. It translates to CASSSSETGHFYEQYF.

This clone came up a few times. The chain's CDR3 is CSAPGRHNYGYTF. The CDR3 DNA reads as TGCAGTGCCCCGGGACGGCATAACTATGGCTACACCTTC. The chain recombines TRBV20-1 with TRBJ1-2; D perhaps matches TRBD1 (5 bases). In germline, CDR1 is DFQATT, CDR2 SNEGSKA (reference sequence). Trimming shortened V by 6 bases and J by 1 base, and 12 bases separated the two germline ends. CDR3 length: 13 residues.

This clone rates as large. The gene calls are TRBV6-1 and TRBJ1-1; maybe TRBD1 (6 bases). Trimming left V 5 bases short and J 4 bases short, with 14 bases between. The CDR3 is made up of 14 amino acids. Germline CDR1 MNHNS, CDR2 SASEGT. CDR3 region: CASSLSGASTEAFF. In DNA, the CDR3 is TGTGCCAGCAGTTTGTCAGGGGCGAGCACTGAAGCTTTCTTT.

The chain combines TRBV12-3 or TRBV12-4 with TRBJ1-1; weak D call: TRBD1 (5 bases). V lost 3 bases and J 6 bases, leaving 11 bases between the germline ends. There are 13 residues in the CDR3. In nucleotides, the CDR3 is TGTGCCAGCAGTTTGACCAGGGTCGCTGAAGCTTTCTTT. Amino acid sequence: CASSLTRVAEAFF.

The chain carries TRBV6-1 and TRBJ1-1, with D perhaps TRBD1 (6 bases). The V and J ends lost 5 bases and 4 bases respectively, with 17 bases between them. Germline lookup yields CDR1 MNHNS and CDR2 SASEGT. This CDR3 has 15 residues. The DNA of the CDR3 is TGTGCCAGCAGTCGGGTCAGGGGCTGGGTCACTGAAGCTTTCTTT. Translated, it gives CASSRVRGWVTEAFF.

This clone was picked up a small number of times. The V gene is TRBV12-3 or TRBV12-4, the J gene TRBJ1-6; no clear D. This CDR3 comprises 18 residues. Trimming took 5 bases from V and 12 from J, leaving 29 bases between them. The CDR3 sequence is CASSLFTSAQTAELPLHF. In DNA form, the CDR3 reads TGTGCCAGCAGTCTATTTACGTCCGCACAGACGGCGGAATTACCCCTCCACTTT.

This clone came up a few times. V gene TRBV24-1 combines with J gene TRBJ2-2; D is possibly TRBD1 or TRBD2 (5 bases each). Germline CDR1 and CDR2: KGHDR and SFDVKD. V was clipped by 0 bases and J by 6 bases, with 10 bases between them. The CDR3 runs 15 residues. In DNA form, the CDR3 reads TGTGCCACCAGTGATTTGAGGGGAGTGGCCGGGGAGCTGTTTTTT. It codes for CATSDLRGVAGELFF.

The chain recombines TRBV2 with TRBJ1-1; unclear D gene. Per germline, CDR1 SNHLY and CDR2 FYNNEI. The CDR3 loop spans 13 amino acids. V was shortened by 7 bases and J by 7 bases, with 16 bases between the two germline ends. CDR3 DNA sequence: TGTGCCAGCACAATAGGGCAAAACCTTGAAGCTTTCTTT. It yields the protein CASTIGQNLEAFF.

The chain carries TRBV7-9 and TRBJ2-7; D is perhaps TRBD2 (5 bases). V gave up 3 bases and J gave up 1 base, with 10 bases separating them. From germline, CDR1 is SEHNR and CDR2 FQNEAQ (reference sequence). The CDR3 covers 14 residues. CDR3 protein: CASSFTRESYEQYF. CDR3 nucleotide sequence: TGTGCCAGCAGCTTTACTAGAGAATCCTACGAGCAGTACTTC.

This clone was found a few times. An end of the junction does not agree with germline; a read error may underlie this. This chain links TRBV6-2 or TRBV6-3 with TRBJ2-7; possibly TRBD2 for D (5 bases). The germline gives CDR1 MNHEY, CDR2 SVGEGT. This CDR3 contains 15 residues. CDR3 loop: CARSFGLGAVYEQYF. CDR3 nucleotides: TGTGCCAGGAGTTTTGGACTCGGTGCGGTCTACGAGCAGTACTTC.

The chain employs TRBV9 and TRBJ2-3; D gene ambiguous. This CDR3 has 12 residues. Trimming removed 3 bases at V and 6 bases at J, with 8 bases between. Germline CDR1 SGDLS, CDR2 YYNGEE. CDR3 amino acids: CASSGNGDTQYF. The CDR3 DNA sequence: TGTGCCAGCAGCGGCAATGGGGATACGCAGTATTTT.

The chain links TRBV11-2 to TRBJ2-7, with D perhaps matching TRBD2 (6 bases). The V and J ends lost 2 bases and 1 base respectively, with 6 bases between them. Germline CDR1 reads SGHAT; CDR2 reads FQNNGV. The CDR3 is made up of 13 amino acids. CDR3 nucleotide sequence: TGTGCCAGCAGCTTACGGGGGTCCTACGAGCAGTACTTC. Its protein product is CASSLRGSYEQYF. The entire variable domain, with the rest obtained from reference TRBV11-2 and TRBJ2-7, is as follows: EAGVAQSPRYKIIEKRQSVAFWCNPISGHATLYWYQQILGQGPKLLIQFQNNGVVDDSQLPKDRFSAERLKGVDSTLKIQPAKLEDSAVYLCASSLRGSYEQYFGPGTRLTVT.

This clone was seen only a few times. Other DNA sequences within the sample encode an identical CDR3. This rearrangement joins TRBV2 to TRBJ1-2; the match to TRBD1 covers 8 bases. Germline trimming cut 4 bases from V and 1 base from J; bases unmatched to any gene: 5. Germline CDR1 and CDR2: SNHLY and FYNNEI. This CDR3 has 15 amino acids. The CDR3 region is CASSAGTGFNYGYTF. The CDR3 DNA sequence: TGTGCCAGCAGTGCCGGGACAGGTTTTAACTATGGCTACACCTTC. The variable domain in full, with the rest retrieved from reference TRBV2 and TRBJ1-2, is EPEVTQTPSHQVTQMGQEVILRCVPISNHLYFYWYRQILGQKVEFLVSFYNNEISEKSEIFDDQFSVERPDGSNFTLKIRSTKLEDSAMYFCASSAGTGFNYGYTFGSGTRLTVV.

Only a few counts were recorded for this clone. In nucleotides, the CDR3 is TGTGCCAGCAGCCTCGGCGGGAGGGAGGTAGATACGCAGTATTTT. Translation: CASSLGGREVDTQYF. The chain employs TRBV11-3 and TRBJ2-3; 9 bases are a match to TRBD2. The ends lost 5 bases at V and 5 bases at J; junction bases unmatched: 8. The CDR3 sequence is 15 residues long. Germline assignment: CDR1 SGHNT and CDR2 YENEEA.

This clone has more than one count but fewer than ten. The chain carries TRBV6-2 or TRBV6-3 and TRBJ2-7; D not resolved. With 2 bases removed from V and 7 bases from J, the gap between germline ends came to 9 bases. CDR3 length: 12 residues. CDR1 is MNHEY and CDR2 is SVGEGT in the germline V gene. The DNA for the CDR3 is TGTGCCAGCAGTTACACGAAAAGGGAGCAGTACTTC. Translated, it gives CASSYTKREQYF.

This CDR3 reads CASSPPGLAGISYTGELFF. The CDR3 nucleotides are TGTGCCAGCAGCCCGCCCGGACTAGCGGGAATTTCTTACACCGGGGAGCTGTTTTTT. This sequence joins TRBV3-1 and TRBJ2-2, with 12 nucleotides matching TRBD2. V was pared by 4 bases and J by 3 bases, with 12 bases of the junction left unmatched. The CDR3 extends over 19 amino acids. Per the germline V gene, CDR1 is LGHDT and CDR2 is YNNKEL (reference sequence).

Only a few counts were recorded for this clone. The chain couples TRBV6-1 to TRBJ1-1; tentatively, D is TRBD1 (6 bases). Germline lookup yields CDR1 MNHNS and CDR2 SASEGT. V lost 6 bases and J 4 bases, leaving 18 bases between the germline ends. The CDR3 spans 15 residues. The CDR3 loop is CASSAEYRVATEAFF. In nucleotides, the CDR3 is TGTGCCAGCAGCGCAGAATACAGGGTCGCCACTGAAGCTTTCTTT.

This clone was observed a handful of times. A junction end diverges from the germline sequence, so it may reflect a read error. This chain links TRBV6-1 with TRBJ1-5, with D possibly matching TRBD1 (6 bases). CDR1 MNHNS and CDR2 SASEGT come from the germline V gene. This CDR3 is 15 amino acids long. The CDR3 here is CASTNTAGENKPQHF. For the CDR3, the DNA is TGTGCCAGCACCAATACGGCAGGGGAAAATAAGCCACAGCATTTT.

This clone rates as medium-sized. The chain employs TRBV7-2 and TRBJ2-3, with 13 bases aligning to TRBD2. This CDR3 contains 16 residues. V dropped 5 bases and J dropped 3; count of bases not matched to a gene: 5. Germline CDR1 is SGHTA and CDR2 is FQGNSA. The CDR3 protein is CASSRLAGGGTDTQYF. In DNA, the CDR3 is TGTGCCAGCAGCAGACTAGCGGGGGGCGGGACAGATACGCAGTATTTT.

This clone is labeled medium-sized. The DNA of the CDR3 is TGTGCCAGCAGCCAAGATGGAGGAACGGGGGTTCAGCCCCAGCATTTT. This sequence encodes CASSQDGGTGVQPQHF. V gene TRBV3-1 combines with J gene TRBJ1-5; the D gene is possibly TRBD1 (5 bases). Germline V gives CDR1 LGHDT, CDR2 YNNKEL (reference sequence). This CDR3 has 16 amino acids. With 0 bases removed from V and 6 bases from J, the gap between germline ends came to 15 bases.

The chain carries TRBV20-1 and TRBJ1-1, with a weak D call TRBD1 (6 bases). V lost 0 bases to trimming and J lost 2 bases, with 13 bases between them. CDR3 length: 15 residues. In germline, CDR1 is DFQATT, CDR2 SNEGSKA (reference sequence). CDR3 residues: CSARDHIGGNTEAFF. DNA for the CDR3: TGCAGTGCTAGAGATCACATAGGGGGTAACACTGAAGCTTTCTTT.

This clone was seen only a few times. The genes are TRBV6-9 and TRBJ2-7, with TRBD1 matching 7 bases. The V gene end was trimmed by 2 bases and the J gene end by 2 bases; junction bases not matched to a gene: 0. CDR1 is MNHGY and CDR2 is SVAAGI in the germline V gene. This CDR3 spans 13 amino acids. Here the CDR3 reads CASSYQGAYEQYF. Here the CDR3 DNA reads TGTGCCAGCAGTTATCAGGGGGCCTACGAGCAGTACTTC.